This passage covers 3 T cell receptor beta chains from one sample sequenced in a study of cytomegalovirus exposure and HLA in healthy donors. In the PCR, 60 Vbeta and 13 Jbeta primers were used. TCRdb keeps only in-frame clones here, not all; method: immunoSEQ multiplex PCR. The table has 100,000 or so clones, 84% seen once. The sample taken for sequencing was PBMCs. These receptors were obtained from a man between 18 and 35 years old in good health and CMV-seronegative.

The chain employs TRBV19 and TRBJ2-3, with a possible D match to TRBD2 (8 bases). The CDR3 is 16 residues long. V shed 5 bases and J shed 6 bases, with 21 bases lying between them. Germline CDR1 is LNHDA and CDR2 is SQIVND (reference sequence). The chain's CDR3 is CASSPPGLGQADTQYF. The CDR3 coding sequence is TGTGCCAGTAGTCCTCCGGGACTAGGACAGGCGGATACGCAGTATTTT.

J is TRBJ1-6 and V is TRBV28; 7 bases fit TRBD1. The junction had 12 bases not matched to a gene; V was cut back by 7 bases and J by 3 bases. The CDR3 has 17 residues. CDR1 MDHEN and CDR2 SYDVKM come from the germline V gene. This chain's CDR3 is CASIAGDSQFYNSPLHF. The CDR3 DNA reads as TGTGCCAGCATTGCCGGGGACAGTCAATTCTATAATTCACCCCTCCACTTT.

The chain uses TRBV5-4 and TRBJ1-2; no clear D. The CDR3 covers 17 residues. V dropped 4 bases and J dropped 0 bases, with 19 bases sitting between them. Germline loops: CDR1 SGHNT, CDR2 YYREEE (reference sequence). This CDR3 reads CASSKIRTEIANYGYTF. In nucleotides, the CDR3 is TGTGCCAGCAGCAAAATACGAACGGAGATTGCTAACTATGGCTACACCTTC.